The 29 T cell receptor beta chains below all came from one sample that was sequenced in a study of OX40 agonist ivuxolimab in advanced cancers. The repertoire was sequenced with immunoSEQ multiplex PCR; TCRdb's copy has only in-frame clones and lacks some. The sample lists 72,000 or so clones, under 85% occurring once. Sequences were derived from CD4+ or CD8+ T cells sorted from blood, sampled in a trial of the OX40 agonist ivuxolimab. The receptors shown here come from an adult with an advanced solid tumor such as melanoma, head and neck, liver or kidney cancer.

The chain carries TRBV6-1 and TRBJ2-2; D perhaps matches TRBD2 (6 bases). This CDR3 contains 14 residues. Germline loops: CDR1 MNHNS, CDR2 SASEGT. The ends were cut back, 2 bases at V and 5 bases at J, with 9 bases in the middle. DNA for the CDR3: TGTGCCAGCAGTGAAAAGGGAGGAACCGGGGAGCTGTTTTTT. It codes for CASSEKGGTGELFF.

The V gene is TRBV5-6, the J gene TRBJ1-2, with a weak D call TRBD1 (6 bases). The CDR3 is made up of 14 amino acids. The germline gives CDR1 SGHDT, CDR2 YYEEEE. Deletions cut 4 bases from V and 5 bases from J, with 15 bases between. The CDR3 here is CASSHVDRLYGYTF. CDR3 DNA sequence: TGTGCCAGCAGCCACGTGGACAGATTATATGGCTACACCTTC.

Only one count was recorded for this clone. The chain is built from TRBV6-1 and TRBJ1-3; D uncertain. V was shortened by 8 bases and J by 8 bases, with 10 bases between the two germline ends. The CDR3 consists of 11 residues. In germline, CDR1 is MNHNS, CDR2 SASEGT. CDR3 in DNA: TGTGCCAGCCTAAAAGTAGACACCATATATTTT. As protein: CASLKVDTIYF.

The CDR3 protein is CASRLAGGGYNEQFF. The CDR3 DNA reads TGTGCCAGCAGACTAGCGGGAGGGGGTTACAATGAGCAGTTCTTC. The V call is TRBV2, the J call TRBJ2-1; 13 nucleotides match TRBD2. This CDR3 contains 15 residues. The V segment lost 6 bases and the J segment 4 bases; nucleotides outside the gene matches: 3. The V gene's germline CDR1 is SNHLY and CDR2 FYNNEI.

This clone was seen once. The rearrangement joins TRBV7-2 to TRBJ1-2; no firm D call. The CDR3 is 16 residues long. The germline V gene has CDR1 SGHTA and CDR2 FQGNSA. Between the trimmed V and J ends, which lost 5 bases and 6 bases, there was a span of 22 bases. The CDR3 is CASSPLRTGKRDGYTF. For the CDR3, the DNA is TGTGCCAGCAGCCCCCTTCGGACTGGGAAGAGGGATGGCTACACCTTC.

The rearrangement uses TRBV5-1 and TRBJ1-4; TRBD1 matches at 8 bases. Germline CDR1 is SGHRS and CDR2 is YFSETQ. CDR3 size: 13 residues. V shed 5 bases and J 7 bases; nucleotides not matched to a gene: 4. For the CDR3, the DNA is TGCGCCAGCAGTCAGGGGGCGGGTGAAAAACTGTTTTTT. It translates to CASSQGAGEKLFF.

This rearrangement joins TRBV12-2 to TRBJ1-5. TRBV12-2 is a pseudogene locus. CDR3 size: 16 residues. This CDR3 is CASRSEEGQGQQPQHF. In DNA, the CDR3 is TGTGCAAGTCGCTCAGAGGAGGGGCAGGGCCAACAGCCCCAGCATTTT.

The rearrangement joins TRBV2 to TRBJ2-2; no clear D. The germline V gene encodes CDR1 SNHLY and CDR2 FYNNEI. With 7 bases removed from V and 5 bases from J, the gap between germline ends came to 14 bases. The CDR3 has 14 residues. The CDR3 reads CASKHGLNTGELFF. The CDR3 nucleotides are TGTGCCAGCAAACACGGCTTAAATACCGGGGAGCTGTTTTTT.

The chain carries TRBV25-1 and TRBJ2-1; 8 bases line up with TRBD2. There are 15 residues in the CDR3. V gave up 6 bases and J gave up 2 bases; unmatched junction bases: 6. Germline values: CDR1 MGHDK, CDR2 SYGVNS. CDR3 coding DNA: TGTGCCAGCAGCCTAACTAGCGGACCCTACAATGAGCAGTTCTTC. Its protein is CASSLTSGPYNEQFF.

The rearrangement links TRBV6-1 to TRBJ1-2; D remains unclear. The CDR3 length is 12 residues. V was pared by 3 bases and J by 7 bases, with 9 bases between. Germline CDR1 MNHNS, CDR2 SASEGT. CDR3 loop: CASSETGSGYTF. Here the CDR3 DNA reads TGTGCCAGCAGTGAGACGGGGAGTGGCTACACCTTC.

The chain links TRBV6-6 to TRBJ2-7; D is ambiguous. Germline V gives CDR1 MNHNY, CDR2 SVGAGI (reference sequence). Trimming pared 3 bases from V and 2 bases from J, leaving 8 bases between. The CDR3 totals 13 residues. The CDR3 is CASSYGVAYEQYV. CDR3 coding DNA: TGTGCCAGCAGTTATGGTGTAGCCTACGAGCAGTACGTC.

This clone was found a few times. This sequence joins TRBV5-1 and TRBJ1-1; 7 bases align to TRBD1. Per germline, CDR1 SGHRS and CDR2 YFSETQ. This CDR3 contains 15 residues. With V trimmed by 4 bases and J by 0 bases, 6 bases remained unmatched. CDR3 coding DNA: TGCGCCAGCAGCGCGGGGACAGTAATGAACACTGAAGCTTTCTTT. It encodes CASSAGTVMNTEAFF.

V and J are TRBV2 and TRBJ2-3; D is unresolved. V was shortened by 7 bases and J by 0 bases, with 5 bases between the two germline ends. Germline V gene sequence: CDR1 SNHLY, CDR2 FYNNEI. The CDR3 totals 12 residues. CDR3 bases: TGTGCCAGCACGTTTAGCACAGATACGCAGTATTTT. Encoded protein: CASTFSTDTQYF.

V gene TRBV6-5 combines with J gene TRBJ2-3; D is unclear. V was clipped by 7 bases and J by 0 bases, with 8 bases between them. This CDR3 is 13 amino acids long. The germline V gene has CDR1 MNHEY and CDR2 SVGAGI. The CDR3: CASKAVSTDTQYF. The CDR3 region has the DNA TGTGCCAGCAAGGCGGTTAGCACAGATACGCAGTATTTT.

This clone showed up just a few times. The V and J genes are TRBV5-8 and TRBJ1-1, with 8 bases matching TRBD1. CDR1 SGHTS and CDR2 YDEGEE come from the germline V gene. The CDR3 has 13 residues. J gave up 9 bases and V 0 bases, and 4 bases lay outside the gene matches. This chain's CDR3 is CASSLGTGSKAFF. In DNA form, the CDR3 reads TGTGCCAGCAGCTTGGGGACAGGGTCTAAAGCTTTCTTT.

The chain has TRBV9 and TRBJ2-3; 8 bases align to TRBD2. Germline lookup yields CDR1 SGDLS and CDR2 YYNGEE. The CDR3 runs 14 residues. J gave up 5 bases and V 1 base, and 3 bases lay outside the gene matches. The CDR3: CASSVLAGGDTQYF. The CDR3 bases are TGTGCCAGCAGCGTACTAGCGGGTGGAGATACGCAGTATTTT.

The J gene is TRBJ1-1, the V gene TRBV19; 12 positions match TRBD1. CDR3 length: 16 amino acids. The V and J ends lost 9 bases and 3 bases, in that order; junction bases with no gene match: 11. From germline, CDR1 is LNHDA and CDR2 SQIVND (reference sequence). CDR3 coding DNA: TGTGCCAGCCATTACCGGGACAGGGGGCGCCACACTGAAGCTTTCTTT. It yields the protein CASHYRDRGRHTEAFF.

V is TRBV28 and J is TRBJ1-1, with D unclear. V was trimmed by 1 base and J by 9 bases, leaving 9 bases between them. CDR1 and CDR2 from the germline V gene are MDHEN and SYDVKM. This CDR3 has 12 residues. The CDR3 DNA reads as TGTGCCAGCAGTTTATTCGGGTTCCAAGCTTTCTTT. Its translation is CASSLFGFQAFF.

The gene calls are TRBV7-6 and TRBJ1-2, with D unclear. Germline assignment: CDR1 SGHVS and CDR2 FNYEAQ. The CDR3 runs 13 residues. The ends were cut back, 1 base at V and 4 bases at J, with 7 bases in the middle. For the CDR3, the DNA is TGTGCCAGCAGCTTAGGAGCACCCTATGGCTACACCTTC. Translated: CASSLGAPYGYTF.

The chain combines TRBV7-9 with TRBJ2-7, with D hard to call. Trimming removed 4 bases from V and 0 bases from J, with 7 bases in between. The CDR3 contains 13 residues. Germline V gene sequence: CDR1 SEHNR, CDR2 FQNEAQ (reference sequence). CDR3 sequence reads: CASSSISSYEQYF. For the CDR3, the DNA is TGTGCCAGCAGCTCGATTAGCTCCTACGAGCAGTACTTC.

The V call is TRBV7-2, the J call TRBJ2-3; D unresolved. The V gene lost 2 bases and the J gene lost 2 bases, with 8 bases spanning the gap. The CDR3 covers 14 residues. The V gene's germline CDR1 is SGHTA and CDR2 FQGNSA. For the CDR3, the DNA is TGTGCCAGCAGCTTATATGAGTCCACAGATACGCAGTATTTT. As protein: CASSLYESTDTQYF.

The rearrangement links TRBV4-1 to TRBJ2-1, with unresolved D. The germline CDR1 and CDR2 sequences are MGHRA and YSYEKL. The CDR3 totals 13 residues. Trimming took 8 bases from V and 5 from J, leaving 13 bases between them. The CDR3 DNA reads as TGCGCCAGCCGCTTGGACCTTGACAATGAGCAGTTCTTC. It is translated as CASRLDLDNEQFF.

This chain links TRBV11-3 with TRBJ2-5; D not certain. Germline V gene sequence: CDR1 SGHNT, CDR2 YENEEA. Trimming stripped 2 bases from V and 2 bases from J, with 9 bases between. The CDR3 is 14 residues long. CDR3 sequence reads: CASSLSATQETQYF. The CDR3 DNA reads as TGTGCCAGCAGCTTATCAGCGACTCAAGAGACCCAGTACTTC.

The V gene is TRBV10-2, the J gene TRBJ1-4; D remains ambiguous. Germline V gene sequence: CDR1 WSHSY, CDR2 SAAADI. The CDR3 consists of 15 residues. The V end was cut by 7 bases, the J end by 3 bases, with 15 bases between. Here the CDR3 DNA reads TGCGCCAGCAAAGACGGTGGGCATCCTAATGAAAAACTGTTTTTT. This gives the protein CASKDGGHPNEKLFF.

In DNA form, the CDR3 reads TGCGCCAGCAGCCCCCTAGACAGCGATGGAAACACCATATATTTT. Its protein is CASSPLDSDGNTIYF. The V gene is TRBV5-1, the J gene TRBJ1-3, with D perhaps TRBD1 (5 bases). V lost 4 bases to trimming and J lost 3 bases, with 14 bases between them. Germline CDR1 and CDR2: SGHRS and YFSETQ. The CDR3 runs to 15 residues. Using reference TRBV5-1 and TRBJ1-3 for the parts outside the CDR3, the full variable domain is KAGVTQTPRYLIKTRGQQVTLSCSPISGHRSVSWYQQTPGQGLQFLFEYFSETQRNKGNFPGRFSGRQFSNSRSEMNVSTLELGDSALYLCASSPLDSDGNTIYFGEGSWLTVV.

The J gene is TRBJ2-3, the V gene TRBV12-5, with TRBD1 matching over 7 bases. CDR1 is LGHNT, CDR2 FRNRAP, per germline. The V segment lost 3 bases and the J segment 7 bases; nucleotides outside the gene matches: 10. The CDR3 length is 15 residues. The CDR3 protein is CASGFSRDSYHTQYF. The CDR3 nucleotides read TGTGCTAGTGGTTTCTCCCGGGACAGCTATCATACGCAGTATTTT.

The chain combines TRBV7-9 with TRBJ1-3; no clear D gene. The CDR3 is made up of 15 amino acids. Deletions cut 7 bases from V and 0 bases from J, with 13 bases between. In germline, CDR1 is SEHNR, CDR2 FQNEAQ (reference sequence). DNA for the CDR3: TGTGCCAGCAACCAAGGCCGGGACTCTGGAAACACCATATATTTT. This gives the protein CASNQGRDSGNTIYF.

This rearrangement joins TRBV10-1 to TRBJ1-4; 7 bases align to TRBD1. CDR1 WNHNN and CDR2 SYGVQD come from the germline V gene (reference sequence). CDR3 length: 13 residues. With 6 bases clipped from V and 12 bases from J, the junction kept 10 bases outside the gene matches. The CDR3 protein is CASRAGGSRELFF. Written as DNA, the CDR3 is TGCGCCAGCAGGGCAGGGGGGTCTCGAGAACTGTTTTTT.

This clone showed up just once. The CDR3 bases are TGTGCCAGCAGTTCATTTAGCGGGAGGGCTTCTAATGAGCAGTTCTTC. This translates into CASSSFSGRASNEQFF. This chain connects TRBV6-5 to TRBJ2-1; 11 bases agree with TRBD2. After removal of 4 bases from V and 7 bases from J, the junction contained 9 bases not matched to a gene. Per germline, CDR1 MNHEY and CDR2 SVGAGI. The CDR3 runs 16 residues.